This TCR beta chain stems from a study of metastatic and nonmetastatic thyroid tumors. Germline V CDR1 and CDR2: SGHAT, FQNNGV. Trimming removed 5 bases at V and 5 bases at J, with 6 bases between. This CDR3 has 12 amino acids. Thyroid surgery was performed in patients who had received no treatment beforehand. TCRdb reanalyzed the PCR reads with MiXCR. This table holds 15,000 or so clones, around 25% found once. This clone was counted at least ten times. The chain combines TRBV11-2 with TRBJ2-2; D is unresolved. Sequencing was performed on tumor tissue. This clonotype was sampled from a female donor with papillary thyroid cancer or a benign thyroid nodule (not recorded which). Some clones in this sample may be carry-over from other donors' samples. DNA for the CDR3: TGTGCCAGCAGCCATCAAACCGGGGAGCTGTTTTTT. This encodes CASSHQTGELFF. Full variable domain (outside the CDR3, taken from reference TRBV11-2 and TRBJ2-2): EAGVAQSPRYKIIEKRQSVAFWCNPISGHATLYWYQQILGQGPKLLIQFQNNGVVDDSQLPKDRFSAERLKGVDSTLKIQPAKLEDSAVYLCASSHQTGELFFGEGSRLTVL.